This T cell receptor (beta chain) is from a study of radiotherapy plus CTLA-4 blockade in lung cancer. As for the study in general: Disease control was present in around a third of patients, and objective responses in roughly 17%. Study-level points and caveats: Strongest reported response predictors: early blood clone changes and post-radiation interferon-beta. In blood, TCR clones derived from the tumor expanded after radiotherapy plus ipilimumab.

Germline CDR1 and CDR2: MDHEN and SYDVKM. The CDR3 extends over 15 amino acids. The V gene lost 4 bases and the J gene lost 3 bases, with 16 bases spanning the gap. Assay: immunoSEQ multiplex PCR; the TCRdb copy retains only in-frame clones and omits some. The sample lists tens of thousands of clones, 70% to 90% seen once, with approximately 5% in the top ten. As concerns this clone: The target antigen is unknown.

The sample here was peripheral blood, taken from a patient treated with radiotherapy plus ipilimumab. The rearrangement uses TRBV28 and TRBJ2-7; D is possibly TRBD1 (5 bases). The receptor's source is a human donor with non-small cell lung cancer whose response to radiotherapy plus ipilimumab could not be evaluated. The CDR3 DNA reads TGTGCCAGCAGTTCATCCAGGGATAACAGCTACGAGCAGTACTTC. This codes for CASSSSRDNSYEQYF.